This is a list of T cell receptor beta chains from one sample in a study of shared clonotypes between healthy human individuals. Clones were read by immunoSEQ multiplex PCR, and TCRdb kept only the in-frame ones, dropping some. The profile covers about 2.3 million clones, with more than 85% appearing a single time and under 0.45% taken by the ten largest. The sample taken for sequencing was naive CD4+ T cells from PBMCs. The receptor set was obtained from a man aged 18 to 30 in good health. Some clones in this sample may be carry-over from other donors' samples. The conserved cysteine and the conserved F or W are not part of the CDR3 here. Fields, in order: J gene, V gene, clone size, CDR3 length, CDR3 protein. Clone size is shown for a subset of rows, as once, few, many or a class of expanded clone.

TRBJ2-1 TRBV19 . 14 ASSGLAGVTYNEQF
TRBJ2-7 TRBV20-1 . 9 SAPRLNEQY
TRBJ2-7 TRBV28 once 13 ASQPGTLLLGEQY
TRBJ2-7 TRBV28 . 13 ASREEQGASYEQY
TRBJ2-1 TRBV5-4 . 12 ASSSGTNYNEQF
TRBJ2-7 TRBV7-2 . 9 ASSLRYEQY
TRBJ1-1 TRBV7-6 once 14 ASSLYGRTVNTEAF
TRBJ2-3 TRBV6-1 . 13 ASSGHDSVEGTQY
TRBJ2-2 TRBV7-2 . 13 ASRLTGTGTGELF
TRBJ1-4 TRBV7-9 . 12 ASSPQGADEKLF
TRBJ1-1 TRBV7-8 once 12 ASSPQGVNTEAF
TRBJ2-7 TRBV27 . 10 ASSSDFDEQY
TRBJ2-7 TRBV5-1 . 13 ASSEGLAGADEQY
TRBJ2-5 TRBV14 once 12 ASSPTTGPMTQY
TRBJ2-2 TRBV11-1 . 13 ASSHRQGTTGELF
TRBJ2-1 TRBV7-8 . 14 ASSLEQGMAYNEQF
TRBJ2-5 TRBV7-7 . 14 ASSLGAQGAGETQY
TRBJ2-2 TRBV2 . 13 ASSRTGRDTGELF
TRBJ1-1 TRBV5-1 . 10 ASSLVGTEAF
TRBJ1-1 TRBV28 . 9 ASRGGREAF
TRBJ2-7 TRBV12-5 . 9 ASGLDYEQY
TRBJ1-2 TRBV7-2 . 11 ASSFDTNYGYT
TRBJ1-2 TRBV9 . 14 ASSPRSGVQSDGYT
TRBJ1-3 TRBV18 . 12 ASSPIPRSGTIY
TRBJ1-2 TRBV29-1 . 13 SVLRTPVANYGYT
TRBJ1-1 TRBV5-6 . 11 ASSSPHGTEAF
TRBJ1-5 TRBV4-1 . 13 ASSPTGGFGQPQH
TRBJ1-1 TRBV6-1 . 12 ASRLQGMNTEAF
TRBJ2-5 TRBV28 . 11 AAGTPLRETQY
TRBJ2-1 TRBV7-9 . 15 ASSQGSGRRMGNEQF
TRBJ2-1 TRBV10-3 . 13 AIRDPSGDHNEQF
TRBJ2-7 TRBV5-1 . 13 ASSPTGGADHEQY
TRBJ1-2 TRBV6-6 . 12 ASRPRQGGYGYT
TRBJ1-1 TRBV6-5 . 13 ASSYLSRGTPEAF
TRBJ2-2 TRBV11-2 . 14 ASSSGLAGNTGELF
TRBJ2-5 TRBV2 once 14 ASSGGLAGSDETQY
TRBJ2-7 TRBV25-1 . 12 ASSGPYTFDEQY
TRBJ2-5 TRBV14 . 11 ASSQRQRETQY
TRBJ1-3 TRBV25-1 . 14 ASSERPGTSGNTIY
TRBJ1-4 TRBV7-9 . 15 ASSWRQGGGLNEKLF
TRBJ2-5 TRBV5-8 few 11 ASSLVDQETQY
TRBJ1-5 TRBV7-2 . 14 ASSLLPGGEIQPQH
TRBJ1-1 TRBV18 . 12 ASSPGRGSTEAF
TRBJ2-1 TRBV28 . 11 AGGGRAYNEQF
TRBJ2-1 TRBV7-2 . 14 ASSLGVRAPGDEQF
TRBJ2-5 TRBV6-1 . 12 ASSPHPGLETQY
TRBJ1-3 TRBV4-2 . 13 ASSSGDRAGNTIY
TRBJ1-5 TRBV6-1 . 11 ASRGSSGQPQH
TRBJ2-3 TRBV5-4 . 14 ASSYGSGISTDTQY
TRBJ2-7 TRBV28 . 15 ASSLLPGQGGAYEQY
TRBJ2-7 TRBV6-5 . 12 ASTRDPRSSEQY
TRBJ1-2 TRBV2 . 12 ASSRSGLNYGYT
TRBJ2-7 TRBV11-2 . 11 ASSHRRVYEQY
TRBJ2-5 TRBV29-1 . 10 SVGQLQETQY
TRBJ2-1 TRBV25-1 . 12 ASSDRGAYNEQF